The 6 T cell receptor beta chains given below trace back to one sample, sequenced in a study of cytomegalovirus exposure and HLA in healthy donors. Data came from immunoSEQ multiplex PCR; TCRdb stores just in-frame clones and leaves some out. The sample includes over 100,000 clones, about nine tenths of them seen just once. The source material was PBMCs. All receptors come from a woman in her late teens or twenties in good health and CMV-seronegative.

The chain is built from TRBV9 and TRBJ2-7; TRBD2 matches 9 bases. CDR1 is SGDLS, CDR2 YYNGEE, per germline. The length of the CDR3 is 13 residues. J gave up 6 bases and V 4 bases, and 5 bases lay outside the gene matches. The CDR3 spells CASSPSTSGEQYF. Written as DNA, the CDR3 is TGTGCCAGCAGCCCATCGACTAGCGGCGAGCAGTACTTC.

This sequence joins TRBV28 and TRBJ1-6, with D uncertain. Trimming took 3 bases from V and 5 from J, leaving 11 bases between them. The CDR3 loop spans 15 amino acids. Germline loops: CDR1 MDHEN, CDR2 SYDVKM. CDR3 sequence: CASSLGNGDNSPLHF. CDR3 sequence (DNA): TGTGCCAGCAGTTTGGGGAACGGGGATAATTCACCCCTCCACTTT.

The chain uses TRBV30 and TRBJ2-7, with 8 bases fitting TRBD1. CDR1 and CDR2 from the germline V gene are GTSNPN and SVGIG (reference sequence). This CDR3 contains 12 residues. The V segment lost 3 bases and the J segment 5 bases; nucleotides outside the gene matches: 3. The DNA of the CDR3 is TGTGCCTGGAGCGACAGGGGCAACGAGCAGTACTTC. Protein: CAWSDRGNEQYF.

V is TRBV6-5 and J is TRBJ2-7; 11 positions match TRBD2. The CDR3 totals 14 residues. Trimming at V came to 4 bases and at J to 8 bases, leaving 7 bases not matched to a gene. Per the germline V gene, CDR1 is MNHEY and CDR2 is SVGAGI. CDR3: CASSSLAGGLKQYF. The DNA of the CDR3 is TGTGCCAGCAGTTCTTTAGCGGGGGGGCTGAAGCAGTACTTC.

The rearrangement links TRBV18 to TRBJ2-1; D may be TRBD2 (5 bases). Per germline, CDR1 KGHSH and CDR2 LQKENI. Between the trimmed V and J ends, which lost 3 bases and 5 bases, there was a span of 11 bases. This CDR3 is 14 amino acids long. The CDR3 here is CASSPTFSDNEQFF. CDR3 DNA sequence: TGTGCCAGCTCACCGACCTTTAGCGACAATGAGCAGTTCTTC.

The chain links TRBV28 to TRBJ1-2, with D maybe TRBD1 (5 bases). Per germline, CDR1 MDHEN and CDR2 SYDVKM. With 3 bases removed from V and 10 bases from J, the gap between germline ends came to 15 bases. The CDR3 has 13 residues. DNA for the CDR3: TGTGCCAGCAGTTTCCCCGGTGGGGCAGCCTACACCTTC. Translating gives CASSFPGGAAYTF.